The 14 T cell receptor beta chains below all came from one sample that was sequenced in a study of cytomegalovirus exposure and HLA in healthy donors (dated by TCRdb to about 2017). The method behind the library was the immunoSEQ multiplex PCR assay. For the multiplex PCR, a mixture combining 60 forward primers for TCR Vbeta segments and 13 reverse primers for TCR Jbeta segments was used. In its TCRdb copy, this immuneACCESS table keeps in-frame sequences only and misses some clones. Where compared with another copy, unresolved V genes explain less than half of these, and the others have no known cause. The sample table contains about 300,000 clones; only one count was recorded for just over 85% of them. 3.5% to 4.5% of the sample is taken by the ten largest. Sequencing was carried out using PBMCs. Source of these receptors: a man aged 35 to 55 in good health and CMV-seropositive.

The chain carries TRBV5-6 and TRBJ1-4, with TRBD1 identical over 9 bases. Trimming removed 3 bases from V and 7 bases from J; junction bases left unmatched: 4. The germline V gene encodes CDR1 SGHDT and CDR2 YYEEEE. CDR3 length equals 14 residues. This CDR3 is CASSWGQGFEKLFF. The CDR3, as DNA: TGTGCCAGCAGCTGGGGACAGGGTTTTGAAAAACTGTTTTTT.

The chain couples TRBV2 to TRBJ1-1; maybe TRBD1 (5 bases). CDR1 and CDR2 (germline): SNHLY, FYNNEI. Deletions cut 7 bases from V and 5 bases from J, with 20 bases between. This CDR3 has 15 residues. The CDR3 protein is CASTNRGGAWTEAFF. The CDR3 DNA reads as TGTGCCAGCACCAACCGGGGCGGGGCGTGGACTGAAGCTTTCTTT. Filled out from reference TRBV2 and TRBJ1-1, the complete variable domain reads EPEVTQTPSHQVTQMGQEVILRCVPISNHLYFYWYRQILGQKVEFLVSFYNNEISEKSEIFDDQFSVERPDGSNFTLKIRSTKLEDSAMYFCASTNRGGAWTEAFFGQGTRLTVV.

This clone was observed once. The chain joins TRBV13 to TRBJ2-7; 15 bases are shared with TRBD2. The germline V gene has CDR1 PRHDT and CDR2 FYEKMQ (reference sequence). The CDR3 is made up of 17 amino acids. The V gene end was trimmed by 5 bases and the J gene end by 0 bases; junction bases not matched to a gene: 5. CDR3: CASSAGTSGGSSYEQYF. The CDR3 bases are TGTGCCAGCAGCGCCGGGACTAGCGGGGGGAGCTCCTACGAGCAGTACTTC.

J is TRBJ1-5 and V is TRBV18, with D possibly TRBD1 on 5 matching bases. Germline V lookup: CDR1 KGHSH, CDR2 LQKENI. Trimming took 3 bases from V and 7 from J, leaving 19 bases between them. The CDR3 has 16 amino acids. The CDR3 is CASSPLQIREGQPQHF. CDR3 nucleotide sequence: TGTGCCAGCTCACCCTTGCAAATCAGGGAAGGACAGCCCCAGCATTTT. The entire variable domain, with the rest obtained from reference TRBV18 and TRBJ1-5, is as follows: NAGVMQNPRHLVRRRGQEARLRCSPMKGHSHVYWYRQLPEEGLKFMVYLQKENIIDESGMPKERFSAEFPKEGPSILRIQQVVRGDSAAYFCASSPLQIREGQPQHFGDGTRLSIL.

CDR3 coding DNA: TGTGCCAGCATACGAGACACTCAAGAGACCCAGTACTTC. This sequence encodes CASIRDTQETQYF. The chain employs TRBV2 and TRBJ2-5; D ambiguous. V was shortened by 7 bases and J by 2 bases, with 11 bases between the two germline ends. This CDR3 is 13 amino acids long. Germline assignment: CDR1 SNHLY and CDR2 FYNNEI.

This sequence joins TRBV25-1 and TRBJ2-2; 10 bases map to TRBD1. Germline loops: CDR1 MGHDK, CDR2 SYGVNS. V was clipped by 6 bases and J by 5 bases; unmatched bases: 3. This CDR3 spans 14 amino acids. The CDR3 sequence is CASRRTGGTGELFF. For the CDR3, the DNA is TGTGCCAGCAGACGGACAGGGGGGACCGGGGAGCTGTTTTTT. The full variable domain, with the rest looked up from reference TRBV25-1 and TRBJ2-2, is EADIYQTPRYLVIGTGKKITLECSQTMGHDKMYWYQQDPGMELHLIHYSYGVNSTEKGDLSSESTVSRIRTEHFPLTLESARPSHTSQYLCASRRTGGTGELFFGEGSRLTVL.

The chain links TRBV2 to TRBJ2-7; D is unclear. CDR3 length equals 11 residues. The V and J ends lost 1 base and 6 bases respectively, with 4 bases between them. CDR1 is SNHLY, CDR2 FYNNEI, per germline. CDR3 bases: TGTGCCAGCAGTGAAGGGCCCGAGCAGTACTTC. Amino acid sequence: CASSEGPEQYF. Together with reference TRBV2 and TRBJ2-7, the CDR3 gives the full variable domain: EPEVTQTPSHQVTQMGQEVILRCVPISNHLYFYWYRQILGQKVEFLVSFYNNEISEKSEIFDDQFSVERPDGSNFTLKIRSTKLEDSAMYFCASSEGPEQYFGPGTRLTVT.

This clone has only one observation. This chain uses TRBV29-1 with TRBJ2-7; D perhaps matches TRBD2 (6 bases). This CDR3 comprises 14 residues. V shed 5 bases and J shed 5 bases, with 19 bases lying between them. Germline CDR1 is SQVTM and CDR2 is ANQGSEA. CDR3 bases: TGCAGCGTTTCTTCGCCTCGGGGGAAGAACGAGCAGTACTTC. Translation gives CSVSSPRGKNEQYF.

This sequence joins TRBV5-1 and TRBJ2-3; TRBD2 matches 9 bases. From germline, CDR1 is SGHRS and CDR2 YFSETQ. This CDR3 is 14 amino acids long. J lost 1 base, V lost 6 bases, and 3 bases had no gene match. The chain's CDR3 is CASMGLAGTDTQYF. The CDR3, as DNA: TGCGCCAGCATGGGACTAGCAGGCACAGATACGCAGTATTTT.

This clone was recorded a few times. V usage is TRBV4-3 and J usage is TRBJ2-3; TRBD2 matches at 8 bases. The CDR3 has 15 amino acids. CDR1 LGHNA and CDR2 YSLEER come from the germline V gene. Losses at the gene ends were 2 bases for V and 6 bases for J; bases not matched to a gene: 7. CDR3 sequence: CASSQHGRAWDTQYF. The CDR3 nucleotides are TGCGCCAGCAGCCAACACGGGAGGGCCTGGGATACGCAGTATTTT.

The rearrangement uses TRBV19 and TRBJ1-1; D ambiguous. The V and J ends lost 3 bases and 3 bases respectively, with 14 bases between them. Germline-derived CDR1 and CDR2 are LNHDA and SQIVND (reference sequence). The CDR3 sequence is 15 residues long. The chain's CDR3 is CASSIGDLSDTEAFF. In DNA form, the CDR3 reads TGTGCCAGTAGTATCGGTGACCTTAGCGACACTGAAGCTTTCTTT.

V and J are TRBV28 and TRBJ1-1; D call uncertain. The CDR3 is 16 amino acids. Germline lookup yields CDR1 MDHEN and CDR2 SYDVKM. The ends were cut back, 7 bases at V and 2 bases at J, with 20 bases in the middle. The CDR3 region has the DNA TGTGCCAGCACCCAGATAGGGTCGGGATATAACACTGAAGCTTTCTTT. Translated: CASTQIGSGYNTEAFF. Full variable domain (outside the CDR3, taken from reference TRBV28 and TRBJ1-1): DVKVTQSSRYLVKRTGEKVFLECVQDMDHENMFWYRQDPGLGLRLIYFSYDVKMKEKGDIPEGYSVSREKKERFSLILESASTNQTSMYLCASTQIGSGYNTEAFFGQGTRLTVV.

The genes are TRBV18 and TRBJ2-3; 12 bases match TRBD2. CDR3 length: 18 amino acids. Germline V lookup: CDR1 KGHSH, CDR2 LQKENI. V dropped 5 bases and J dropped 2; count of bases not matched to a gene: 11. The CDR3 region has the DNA TGTGCCAGCTCAACCCGACTAGCGGGAGTTGGGGCCACAGATACGCAGTATTTT. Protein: CASSTRLAGVGATDTQYF.

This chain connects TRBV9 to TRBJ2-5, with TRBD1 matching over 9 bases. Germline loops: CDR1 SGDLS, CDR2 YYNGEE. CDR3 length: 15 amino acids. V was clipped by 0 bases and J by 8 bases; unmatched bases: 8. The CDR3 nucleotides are TGTGCCAGCAGCGTAGCGGGACAGGGCCTAGGAACCCAGTACTTC. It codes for CASSVAGQGLGTQYF.